This entry lists 30 T cell receptor beta chains sequenced from one sample in a study of identical twins. TCRdb called the 5' RACE reads again in MiXCR, with one record for every CDR3 protein. The table records over 200,000 distinct CDR3 sequences, approximately 7.1% of them present only once. The same data also went into a second study, on T cells expressing NK-cell markers.

Sequencing was performed on CD8+ T cells sorted from blood. These receptors all come from a woman between 18 and 29 years old in good health.

This chain's CDR3 is CAGTRPGQGYTF. As DNA, the CDR3 is TGTGCCGGCACAAGACCAGGGCAGGGCTACACCTTC. The rearrangement links TRBV30 to TRBJ1-2, with D tentatively TRBD1 (5 bases). V was clipped by 8 bases and J by 8 bases, with 18 bases between them. Germline CDR1 GTSNPN, CDR2 SVGIG (reference sequence). The CDR3 has 12 residues.

This clonotype has a handful of counts. The rearrangement uses TRBV4-3 and TRBJ1-1; the D gene is possibly TRBD1 (5 bases). Trimming took 2 bases from V and 11 from J, leaving 30 bases between them. The CDR3 is 18 amino acids. CDR1 LGHNA and CDR2 YSLEER come from the germline V gene. The DNA of the CDR3 is TGCGCCAGCAGCCAATTCCCCCTATCGGGGGGGTCGGAACGGGAGGCTTTCTTT. It encodes CASSQFPLSGGSEREAFF.

This clonotype was counted ten times or more. The chain combines TRBV12-3 or TRBV12-4 with TRBJ2-2; 7 nucleotides align to TRBD1. V dropped 5 bases and J dropped 5; count of bases not matched to a gene: 11. The CDR3 is 16 residues long. The chain's CDR3 is CASSPYDREGTGELFF. CDR3 sequence (DNA): TGTGCCAGCAGTCCCTACGACAGGGAAGGAACCGGGGAGCTGTTTTTT.

Concerning this clonotype itself: This may stem from a read error, because a much larger clone lies one nucleotide away. V and J are TRBV27 and TRBJ2-5, with 15 positions matching TRBD2. The CDR3 has 17 amino acids. The germline gives CDR1 MNHEY, CDR2 SMNVEV (reference sequence). The CDR3 spells CTSSPGTSGRSQETQYF. The CDR3 DNA sequence: TGTACCAGCAGTCCCGGGACTAGCGGGAGGTCCCAAGAGACCCAGTACTTC.

This clonotype was detected many times. V and J are TRBV27 and TRBJ2-7; TRBD2 matches 9 bases. The CDR3 covers 15 residues. V lost 4 bases and J lost 2; bases outside the gene matches: 6. The V gene's germline CDR1 is MNHEY and CDR2 SMNVEV (reference sequence). The CDR3 reads CASSSQPSGAYEQYF. Here the CDR3 DNA reads TGTGCCAGCAGTTCCCAACCTAGCGGGGCCTACGAGCAGTACTTC.

This clonotype turned up a few times. V and J are TRBV4-1 and TRBJ2-3; 10 positions agree with TRBD2. V was clipped by 4 bases and J by 1 base; unmatched bases: 11. This CDR3 spans 18 amino acids. Germline V gives CDR1 MGHRA, CDR2 YSYEKL. CDR3 nucleotide sequence: TGCGCCAGCAGCCGCGGGACCCCCGGGACTAGCGGCACAGATACGCAGTATTTT. Encoded protein: CASSRGTPGTSGTDTQYF.

The V call is TRBV27, the J call TRBJ2-7, with 8 bases fitting TRBD2. Germline CDR1 MNHEY, CDR2 SMNVEV (reference sequence). Trimming cost V 5 bases and J 6 bases; bases outside gene matches: 9. CDR3 length: 14 residues. The CDR3 here is CASSLRPRGGEQYF. In nucleotides, the CDR3 is TGTGCCAGCAGTCTTCGTCCCCGGGGGGGCGAGCAGTACTTC.

The V gene is TRBV9, the J gene TRBJ2-3, with 10 bases aligning to TRBD1. CDR1 is SGDLS, CDR2 YYNGEE, per germline. Trimming cost V 2 bases and J 3 bases; bases outside gene matches: 6. The CDR3 loop spans 16 amino acids. The CDR3 DNA reads as TGTGCCAGCAGCGTGGAGCCGGGACAGGGGACAGATACGCAGTATTTT. It is translated as CASSVEPGQGTDTQYF.

This clonotype was found many times. This rearrangement joins TRBV4-3 to TRBJ1-1, with a tentative D call TRBD1 (6 bases). The V end was cut by 1 base, the J end by 0 bases, with 12 bases between. This CDR3 has 16 residues. Germline CDR1 reads LGHNA; CDR2 reads YSLEER. CDR3 sequence reads: CASSQGQDWMNTEAFF. The CDR3 DNA reads TGCGCCAGCAGCCAAGGACAGGATTGGATGAACACTGAAGCTTTCTTT.

This chain links TRBV12-3 or TRBV12-4 with TRBJ2-1, with a weak D call TRBD2 (5 bases). CDR3 size: 14 residues. V gave up 8 bases and J gave up 1 base, with 12 bases separating them. The CDR3, as DNA: TGTGCCAGCGGTGGGAGTGGTTCCTACAATGAGCAGTTCTTC. Its translation: CASGGSGSYNEQFF.

The chain combines TRBV6-1 with TRBJ2-2; 7 bases are a match to TRBD1. The V gene end was trimmed by 7 bases and the J gene end by 4 bases; junction bases not matched to a gene: 3. In germline, CDR1 is MNHNS, CDR2 SASEGT. The CDR3 spans 13 residues. The CDR3 DNA reads as TGTGCCAGCACCTACAGGGGCACCGGGGAGCTGTTTTTT. This codes for CASTYRGTGELFF.

This clonotype was detected only a few times. The V gene is TRBV20-1, the J gene TRBJ2-5; D tentatively fits TRBD1 or TRBD2 (5 bases each). The ends were cut back, 5 bases at V and 5 bases at J, with 15 bases in the middle. Germline V gene data show CDR1 as DFQATT and CDR2 as SNEGSKA (reference sequence). This CDR3 spans 13 amino acids. Written as DNA, the CDR3 is TGCAGTGCTCCGGCAGGGCGGGTGGAGACCCAGTACTTC. Protein: CSAPAGRVETQYF.

This clonotype has just a few counts. The chain uses TRBV27 and TRBJ2-7; D gene ambiguous. The length of the CDR3 is 14 residues. Germline V gene sequence: CDR1 MNHEY, CDR2 SMNVEV (reference sequence). Trimming removed 3 bases at V and 2 bases at J, with 11 bases between. The DNA for the CDR3 is TGTGCCAGCAGTTTCGGCAGGACCCCCTACGAGCAGTACTTC. Translation: CASSFGRTPYEQYF.

This clonotype came up a few times. The rearrangement uses TRBV12-3 or TRBV12-4 and TRBJ2-1; TRBD2 matches at 12 bases. V dropped 4 bases and J dropped 12; count of bases not matched to a gene: 4. The CDR3 extends over 13 amino acids. The chain's CDR3 is CASSSRLAGAQFF. Here the CDR3 DNA reads TGTGCCAGCAGTTCCAGACTAGCGGGGGCGCAGTTCTTC.

This clonotype was found many times. This chain joins TRBV3-1 and TRBJ2-7; D remains unclear. CDR3 length: 12 amino acids. V gave up 4 bases and J gave up 4 bases, with 8 bases separating them. Germline V CDR1 and CDR2: LGHDT, YNNKEL (reference sequence). CDR3 residues: CASSPKGYEQYF. The CDR3 nucleotides are TGTGCCAGCAGCCCTAAGGGTTACGAGCAGTACTTC.

There are many counts of this clonotype. The chain couples TRBV27 to TRBJ2-7; 8 bases agree with TRBD1. The CDR3 sequence is 11 residues long. Germline loops: CDR1 MNHEY, CDR2 SMNVEV (reference sequence). The V gene end was trimmed by 3 bases and the J gene end by 9 bases; junction bases not matched to a gene: 1. CDR3 residues: CASSFGQGQYF. CDR3 DNA sequence: TGTGCCAGCAGTTTTGGACAGGGGCAGTACTTC.

V is TRBV20-1 and J is TRBJ2-1, with unresolved D. The V end was cut by 3 bases, the J end by 10 bases, with 19 bases between. Germline CDR1 reads DFQATT; CDR2 reads SNEGSKA (reference sequence). CDR3 length: 14 residues. The CDR3: CSASAGRRALEQFF. The CDR3 DNA reads as TGCAGTGCTAGTGCCGGCCGCCGCGCCCTAGAGCAGTTCTTC.

The gene calls are TRBV20-1 and TRBJ1-2, with 10 bases matching TRBD1. The germline V gene has CDR1 DFQATT and CDR2 SNEGSKA (reference sequence). This CDR3 comprises 17 residues. After removal of 6 bases from V and 0 bases from J, the junction contained 13 bases not matched to a gene. The CDR3 loop reads CSAPSDRGKLANYGYTF. CDR3 nucleotides: TGCAGTGCACCTTCGGACAGGGGGAAATTAGCTAACTATGGCTACACCTTC.

The chain is built from TRBV15 and TRBJ1-1; tentatively, D is TRBD1 (6 bases). The CDR3 covers 16 residues. The germline V gene encodes CDR1 LNHNV and CDR2 YYDKDF (reference sequence). V lost 5 bases, J lost 1 base, and 17 bases lay in between. CDR3 DNA: TGTGCCACCAGCGGAAGGACAGCAAGAAGGAACACTGAAGCTTTCTTT. It codes for CATSGRTARRNTEAFF.

This clonotype showed up just a few times. The J gene is TRBJ1-2, the V gene TRBV3-1; 12 nucleotides agree with TRBD1. Trimming cost V 0 bases and J 6 bases; bases outside gene matches: 2. The CDR3 totals 15 residues. Germline-derived CDR1 and CDR2 are LGHDT and YNNKEL (reference sequence). The CDR3, as DNA: TGTGCCAGCAGCCAAGAGGGACAGGGGGCTGATGGCTACACCTTC. Amino acids: CASSQEGQGADGYTF.

The chain carries TRBV20-1 and TRBJ2-5; possible D gene TRBD1, 5 bases. Deletions cut 0 bases from V and 2 bases from J, with 10 bases between. Germline values: CDR1 DFQATT, CDR2 SNEGSKA (reference sequence). The CDR3 has 14 residues. DNA of the CDR3: TGCAGTGCTAGAGATTTCGCAGGGCAAGAGACCCAGTACTTC. Translated: CSARDFAGQETQYF.

This clonotype was detected many times. The chain uses TRBV7-6 and TRBJ2-3; TRBD2 agrees at 10 bases. The CDR3 is made up of 16 amino acids. CDR1 is SGHVS, CDR2 FNYEAQ, per germline. V gave up 5 bases and J gave up 0 bases; unmatched junction bases: 5. The CDR3 sequence: CASSLPTSGSTDTQYF. The CDR3 DNA is TGTGCCAGCAGCCTACCGACTAGCGGGAGCACAGATACGCAGTATTTT.

This clonotype was detected only a few times. The rearrangement links TRBV12-5 to TRBJ2-5; 7 bases agree with TRBD1. V trimming: 6 bases; J trimming: 5 bases; junction bases outside the gene matches: 12. The CDR3 runs 15 residues. Germline loops: CDR1 LGHNT, CDR2 FRNRAP. The chain's CDR3 is CASGDGTALLETQYF. CDR3 coding DNA: TGTGCTAGTGGCGACGGGACAGCCCTCCTGGAGACCCAGTACTTC.

The V and J genes are TRBV10-3 and TRBJ2-1; 8 nucleotides line up with TRBD1. CDR1 is ENHRY and CDR2 is SYGVKD in the germline V gene. V lost 2 bases, J lost 5 bases, and 5 bases stayed unmatched. This CDR3 comprises 15 residues. The chain's CDR3 is CAISEQGAMNNEQFF. The CDR3 DNA reads TGTGCCATCAGTGAGCAGGGGGCTATGAACAATGAGCAGTTCTTC.

This chain uses TRBV27 with TRBJ2-1; maybe TRBD1 (6 bases). Trimming cost V 6 bases and J 1 base, with 10 bases left between them. The CDR3 runs 14 residues. Germline CDR1 reads MNHEY; CDR2 reads SMNVEV (reference sequence). In nucleotides, the CDR3 is TGTGCCAGCAGACAGGGTAGTTCCTACAATGAGCAGTTCTTC. Amino acids: CASRQGSSYNEQFF.

This clonotype was seen only a few times. The chain links TRBV13 to TRBJ2-7; 10 bases line up with TRBD1. The CDR3 runs 15 residues. The germline V gene encodes CDR1 PRHDT and CDR2 FYEKMQ (reference sequence). The trim removed 5 bases at V and 5 bases at J, leaving 9 bases unmatched. CDR3 in DNA: TGTGCCAGCAGCCCCCAAGGGACAGGGGACCACGAGCAGTACTTC. Its protein product is CASSPQGTGDHEQYF.

This clonotype has more than one count but fewer than ten. The chain is built from TRBV7-2 and TRBJ1-1; unclear D gene. CDR1 and CDR2 from the germline V gene are SGHTA and FQGNSA. Deletions cut 2 bases from V and 1 base from J, with 11 bases between. The CDR3 is made up of 15 amino acids. In DNA form, the CDR3 reads TGTGCCAGCAGCTTATTACGTGGCCCGAACACTGAAGCTTTCTTT. Its protein product is CASSLLRGPNTEAFF.

In its sample, this clonotype was seen a few times. The chain links TRBV3-1 to TRBJ2-7, with 8 bases lining up with TRBD1. J was trimmed by 2 bases and V by 0 bases; bases with no gene match: 6. Looked up from germline, CDR1 is LGHDT and CDR2 is YNNKEL (reference sequence). The CDR3 consists of 16 residues. The CDR3 region is CASSQDVGTGTYEQYF. As DNA, the CDR3 is TGTGCCAGCAGCCAAGACGTCGGGACAGGAACCTACGAGCAGTACTTC.

Only a few counts were recorded for this clonotype. The V and J genes are TRBV7-9 and TRBJ2-1; 7 bases are shared with TRBD2. The germline V gene encodes CDR1 SEHNR and CDR2 FQNEAQ (reference sequence). J gave up 6 bases and V 5 bases, and 10 bases lay outside the gene matches. The CDR3 is 15 amino acids. CDR3 in amino acids: CASSQRDFRANEQFF. The CDR3 region has the DNA TGTGCCAGCAGCCAGCGGGACTTCAGGGCCAATGAGCAGTTCTTC.

This clonotype was found many times. This chain connects TRBV7-9 to TRBJ1-1, with D uncertain. The V and J ends lost 6 bases and 0 bases respectively, with 8 bases between them. Germline V gene lookup returns CDR1 SEHNR and CDR2 FQNEAQ (reference sequence). The CDR3 loop spans 13 amino acids. The CDR3 DNA follows: TGTGCCAGCAGGACCCCCATGAACACTGAAGCTTTCTTT. As protein: CASRTPMNTEAFF.